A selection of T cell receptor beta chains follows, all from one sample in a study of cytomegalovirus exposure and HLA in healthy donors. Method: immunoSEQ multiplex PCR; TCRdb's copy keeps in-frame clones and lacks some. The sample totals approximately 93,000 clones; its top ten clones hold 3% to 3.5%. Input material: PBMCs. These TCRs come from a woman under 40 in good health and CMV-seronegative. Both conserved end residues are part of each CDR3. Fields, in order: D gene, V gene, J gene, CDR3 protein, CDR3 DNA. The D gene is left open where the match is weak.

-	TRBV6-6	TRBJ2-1	CASSSLLYGIEQFF	TGTGCCAGCAGTTCCCTTCTCTACGGGATTGAGCAGTTCTTC
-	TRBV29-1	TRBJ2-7	CSVEDPLPLRGQYF	TGCAGCGTTGAAGACCCCCTCCCCCTCAGGGGGCAGTACTTC
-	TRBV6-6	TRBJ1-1	CASSYEMNTEAFF	TGTGCCAGCAGTTATGAGATGAACACTGAAGCTTTCTTT
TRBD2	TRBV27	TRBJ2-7	CASSLLSGSSYEQYF	TGTGCCAGCAGTTTACTTAGCGGGAGTTCCTACGAGCAGTACTTC
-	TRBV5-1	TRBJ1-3	CASSLVWLSGNTIYF	TGCGCCAGCAGCTTGGTATGGCTCTCTGGAAACACCATATATTTT
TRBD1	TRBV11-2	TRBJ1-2	CASSADRGRNYGYTF	TGTGCCAGCAGCGCAGACAGGGGAAGGAACTATGGCTACACCTTC
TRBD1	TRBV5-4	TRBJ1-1	CASSSGDRRNTEAFF	TGTGCCAGCAGTTCGGGGGACAGGCGGAACACTGAAGCTTTCTTT
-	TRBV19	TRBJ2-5	CASSIGRSSGYQETQYF	TGTGCCAGTAGTATCGGTAGGTCCAGCGGTTACCAAGAGACCCAGTACTTC
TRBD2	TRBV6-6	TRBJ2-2	CASSWTSGKTGELFF	TGTGCCAGCAGTTGGACTAGCGGGAAAACCGGGGAGCTGTTTTTT
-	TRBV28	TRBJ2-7	CASSSPDTYFAYEQYF	TGTGCCAGCAGTTCCCCTGATACATATTTTGCCTACGAGCAGTACTTC
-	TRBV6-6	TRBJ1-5	CASIQGQPNQPQHF	TGTGCCAGCATTCAAGGACAGCCCAATCAGCCCCAGCATTTT
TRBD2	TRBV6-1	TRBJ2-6	CASSEAGVPGANVLTF	TGTGCCAGCAGTGAGGCGGGGGTCCCTGGGGCCAACGTCCTGACTTTC
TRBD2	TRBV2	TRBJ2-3	CASKSSGLTDTQYF	TGTGCCAGCAAGAGTAGCGGGCTCACAGATACGCAGTATTTT
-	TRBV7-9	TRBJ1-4	CASLHLGEEKLFF	TGTGCCAGCCTTCATTTAGGGGAAGAAAAACTGTTTTTT
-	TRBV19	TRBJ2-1	CASSIESLALYNEQFF	TGTGCCAGTAGTATAGAGTCTCTAGCTCTGTACAATGAGCAGTTCTTC
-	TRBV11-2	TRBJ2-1	CASSLDGPRGYNEQFF	TGTGCCAGCAGCTTAGACGGACCTCGGGGTTACAATGAGCAGTTCTTC
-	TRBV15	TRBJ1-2	CATSPSGNYGYTF	TGTGCCACCAGCCCGTCAGGGAACTATGGCTACACCTTC
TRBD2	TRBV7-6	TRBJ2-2	CASSTRENPNTGELFF	TGTGCCAGCAGCACGCGGGAGAACCCGAACACCGGGGAGCTGTTTTTT
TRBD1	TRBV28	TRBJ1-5	CATTDPGTGGQPQHF	TGTGCCACCACCGACCCTGGGACAGGGGGGCAGCCCCAGCATTTT
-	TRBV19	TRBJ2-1	CASRAGAGAHNEQFF	TGTGCCAGTAGGGCAGGGGCGGGGGCTCACAATGAGCAGTTCTTC
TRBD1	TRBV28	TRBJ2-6	CASSGQGAGANVLTF	TGTGCCAGCAGTGGGCAGGGGGCTGGGGCCAACGTCCTGACTTTC
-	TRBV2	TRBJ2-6	CASSRDSPRSGANVLTF	TGTGCCAGCAGTCGGGACTCACCTCGGTCTGGGGCCAACGTCCTGACTTTC
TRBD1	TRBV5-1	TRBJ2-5	CASSRGQGQETQYF	TGCGCCAGCAGCAGGGGACAGGGGCAAGAGACCCAGTACTTC
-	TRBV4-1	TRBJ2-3	CASSQERLTGEGPDTQYF	TGCGCCAGCAGCCAAGAACGGCTGACAGGGGAGGGCCCAGATACGCAGTATTTT
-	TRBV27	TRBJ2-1	CASNRENLYNEQFF	TGTGCCAGCAATCGAGAGAATCTCTACAATGAGCAGTTCTTC
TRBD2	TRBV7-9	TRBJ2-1	CASNYMGTSEYNEQFF	TGTGCCAGCAATTATATGGGGACTAGCGAGTACAATGAGCAGTTCTTC
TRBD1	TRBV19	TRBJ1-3	CASQTGTGGNTIYF	TGTGCCAGTCAGACCGGGACAGGTGGAAACACCATATATTTT
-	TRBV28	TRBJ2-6	CASSLYRESAGANVLTF	TGTGCCAGCAGTTTATACAGGGAATCGGCAGGGGCCAACGTCCTGACTTTC
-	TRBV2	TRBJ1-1	CASSAVAVAFF	TGTGCCAGCAGTGCCGTGGCAGTAGCTTTCTTT
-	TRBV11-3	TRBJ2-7	CASSRIIGGEQYF	TGTGCCAGCAGCCGGATCATCGGGGGCGAGCAGTACTTC
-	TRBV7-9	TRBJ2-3	CASSRVWDTQYF	TGTGCCAGCAGCCGGGTGTGGGATACGCAGTATTTT
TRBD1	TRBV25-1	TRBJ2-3	CASRGQGGTQYF	TGTGCCAGCCGAGGACAGGGGGGTACGCAGTATTTT
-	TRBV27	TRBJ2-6	CASSLSRVSGANVLTF	TGTGCCAGCAGTTTATCGCGGGTTTCTGGGGCCAACGTCCTGACTTTC
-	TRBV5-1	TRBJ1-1	CASSPGGEAEAFF	TGCGCCAGCAGCCCCGGGGGGGAGGCCGAAGCTTTCTTT
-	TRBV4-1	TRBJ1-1	CASSPSSGNTEAFF	TGCGCCAGCAGCCCCAGTAGCGGGAACACTGAAGCTTTCTTT
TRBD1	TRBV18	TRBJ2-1	CASSGTGMNEQFF	TGTGCCAGCTCAGGGACAGGGATGAATGAGCAGTTCTTC
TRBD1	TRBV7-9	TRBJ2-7	CASSWTGDEQYF	TGTGCCAGCAGCTGGACAGGGGACGAGCAGTACTTC
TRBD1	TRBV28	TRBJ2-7	CASSPSSVNRDSRYEQYF	TGTGCCAGCAGCCCCTCGTCCGTTAATCGGGACAGTCGATACGAGCAGTACTTC
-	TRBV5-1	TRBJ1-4	CASSLGTASNEKLFF	TGCGCCAGCAGCTTGGGGACAGCGAGTAATGAAAAACTGTTTTTT
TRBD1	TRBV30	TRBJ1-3	CAWSAGGAGNTIYF	TGTGCCTGGAGTGCAGGGGGCGCTGGAAACACCATATATTTT
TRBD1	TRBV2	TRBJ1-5	CASSEGQGGLGQPQHF	TGTGCCAGCAGTGAAGGTCAGGGGGGTCTTGGGCAGCCCCAGCATTTT
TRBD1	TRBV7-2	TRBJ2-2	CASSFQGASGELFF	TGTGCCAGCAGCTTTCAGGGGGCGAGCGGGGAGCTGTTTTTT
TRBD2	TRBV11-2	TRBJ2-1	CASSRLASIYNEQFF	TGTGCCAGCAGCAGACTAGCGTCCATCTACAATGAGCAGTTCTTC
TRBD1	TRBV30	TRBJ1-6	CACIQGTGYSPLHF	TGTGCCTGTATACAGGGGACGGGGTATTCACCCCTCCACTTT
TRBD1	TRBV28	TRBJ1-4	CASSPGTGGRGEKLFF	TGTGCCAGCAGCCCAGGGACAGGGGGACGTGGTGAAAAACTGTTTTTT
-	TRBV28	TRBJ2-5	CASSLSRVGKETQYF	TGTGCCAGCAGTTTATCCAGGGTCGGAAAGGAGACCCAGTACTTC
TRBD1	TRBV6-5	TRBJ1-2	CASSVVQGAGYGYTF	TGTGCCAGCTCCGTCGTACAGGGGGCGGGATATGGCTACACCTTC
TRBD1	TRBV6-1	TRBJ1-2	CASSLGQGNYGYTF	TGTGCCAGCAGCTTGGGACAGGGGAACTATGGCTACACCTTC
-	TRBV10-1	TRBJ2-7	CASSGSGSPGEQYF	TGCGCCAGCAGTGGGTCCGGGAGCCCAGGGGAGCAGTACTTC
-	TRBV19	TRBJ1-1	CASSIREHVENTEAFF	TGTGCCAGTAGTATTCGGGAACATGTCGAGAACACTGAAGCTTTCTTT
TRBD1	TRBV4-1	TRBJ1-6	CASSGTGNSYNSPLHF	TGCGCCAGCAGCGGGACAGGCAACTCCTATAATTCACCCCTCCACTTT
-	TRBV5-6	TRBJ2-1	CASRMSGSSYNEQFF	TGTGCCAGCCGAATGAGCGGGTCCTCCTACAATGAGCAGTTCTTC
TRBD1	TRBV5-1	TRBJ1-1	CASSLAGTGRNTEAFF	TGCGCCAGCAGCTTGGCGGGGACAGGTCGGAACACTGAAGCTTTCTTT
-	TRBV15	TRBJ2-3	CATSRDIQVTDTQYF	TGTGCCACCAGCAGAGATATACAGGTCACAGATACGCAGTATTTT
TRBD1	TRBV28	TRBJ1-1	CASITQGAGDTEAFF	TGTGCCAGCATCACCCAGGGGGCCGGGGACACTGAAGCTTTCTTT
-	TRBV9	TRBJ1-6	CASSPGPRDNSPLHF	TGTGCCAGCAGCCCGGGCCCGAGGGATAATTCACCCCTCCACTTT
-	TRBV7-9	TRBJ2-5	CASTWSSSGQETQYF	TGTGCCAGCACCTGGTCTTCCAGCGGCCAAGAGACCCAGTACTTC
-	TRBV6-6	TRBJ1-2	CASGHRDYTF	TGTGCCAGCGGCCACAGGGACTACACCTTC